This TCR beta chain appears in the sequencing data of a study of sequential checkpoint blockade in melanoma. Germline V gene lookup returns CDR1 ENHRY and CDR2 SYGVKD. CDR3 length equals 17 residues. J was trimmed by 2 bases and V by 2 bases; bases with no gene match: 11. Only in-frame clones appear in the TCRdb table, and some are missing; sequencing was by immunoSEQ multiplex PCR. The sample includes 15,000 to 20,000 clones, around 75% of them seen just once. Noted treatment: randomized to nivolumab then ipilimumab (arm A) or the reverse (arm B). The sequences come from CD8+ T cells sorted from blood (inferred from file names), collected from a patient given nivolumab and ipilimumab in sequence. The TCR was taken from a human donor with melanoma. This chain links TRBV10-3 with TRBJ2-7; 8 nucleotides match TRBD2. CDR3 in amino acids: CAISEGPPGAGAYEQYF. DNA for the CDR3: TGTGCCATCAGTGAGGGACCCCCTGGAGCGGGGGCCTACGAGCAGTACTTC.